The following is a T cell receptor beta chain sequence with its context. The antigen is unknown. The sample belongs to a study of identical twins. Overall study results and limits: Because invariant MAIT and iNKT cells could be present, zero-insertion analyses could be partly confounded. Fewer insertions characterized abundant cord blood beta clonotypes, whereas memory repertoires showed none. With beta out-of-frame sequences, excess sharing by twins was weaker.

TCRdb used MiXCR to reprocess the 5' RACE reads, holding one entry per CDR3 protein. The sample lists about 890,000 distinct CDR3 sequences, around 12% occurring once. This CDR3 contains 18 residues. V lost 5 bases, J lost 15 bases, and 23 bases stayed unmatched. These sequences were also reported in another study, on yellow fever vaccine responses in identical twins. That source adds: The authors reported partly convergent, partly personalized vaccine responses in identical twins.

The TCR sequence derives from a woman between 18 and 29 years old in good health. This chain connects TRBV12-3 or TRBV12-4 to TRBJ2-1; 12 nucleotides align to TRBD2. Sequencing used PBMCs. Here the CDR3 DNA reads TGTGCCAGCAGTACGAGGACTAGCGGGAATTTAAAAGGCGGGTTTGGGTTCTTC. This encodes CASSTRTSGNLKGGFGFF.